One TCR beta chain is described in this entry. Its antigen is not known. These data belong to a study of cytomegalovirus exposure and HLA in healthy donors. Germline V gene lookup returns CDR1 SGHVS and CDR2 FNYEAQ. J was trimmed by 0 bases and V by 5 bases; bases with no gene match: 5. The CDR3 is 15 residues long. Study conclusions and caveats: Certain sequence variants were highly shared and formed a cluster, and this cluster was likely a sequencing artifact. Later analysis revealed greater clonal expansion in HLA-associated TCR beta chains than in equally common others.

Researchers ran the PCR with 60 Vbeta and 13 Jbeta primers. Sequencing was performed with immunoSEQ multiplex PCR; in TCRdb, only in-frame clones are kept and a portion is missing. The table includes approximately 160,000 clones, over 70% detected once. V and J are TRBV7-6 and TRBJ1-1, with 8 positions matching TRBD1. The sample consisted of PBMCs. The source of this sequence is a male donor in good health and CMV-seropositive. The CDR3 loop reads CASSIRQGMNTEAFF. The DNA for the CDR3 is TGTGCCAGCAGCATCCGACAGGGGATGAACACTGAAGCTTTCTTT. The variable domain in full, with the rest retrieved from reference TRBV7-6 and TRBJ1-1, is GAGVSQSPRYKVTKRGQDVALRCDPISGHVSLYWYRQALGQGPEFLTYFNYEAQQDKSGLPNDRFSAERPEGSISTLTIQRTEQRDSAMYRCASSIRQGMNTEAFFGQGTRLTVV.